This T cell receptor beta chain was sequenced during a study of shared clonotypes between healthy human individuals. The unsorted PBMC replicate PCRs were performed with about 300 ng DNA, 30,000 to 35,000 T cell genomes. Clones were read by immunoSEQ multiplex PCR, and TCRdb kept only the in-frame ones, dropping some. This sample has 400,000 to 500,000 clones, with over 65% found just once. CDR3 length equals 17 residues. Germline values: CDR1 LNHDA, CDR2 SQIVND (reference sequence). V was clipped by 7 bases and J by 2 bases; unmatched bases: 15. The rearrangement joins TRBV19 to TRBJ1-2; TRBD1 agrees at 8 bases. Sequencing was done on a sample of PBMCs. This TCR was sampled from a woman aged 40 to 49 in good health. Some clones in this sample may be carry-over from other donors' samples. The CDR3 DNA sequence: TGTGCCAGTAAAAGAGAGGCCGGGACAGGAATAAACTATGGCTACACCTTC. This sequence encodes CASKREAGTGINYGYTF.